The 9 T cell receptor beta chains given below trace back to one sample, sequenced in a study of siplizumab effects on memory and regulatory T cells. Data came from immunoSEQ multiplex PCR; TCRdb stores just in-frame clones and leaves some out. Found here are 85,000 to 130,000 clones, 94% of them singletons; the top ten hold about 0.6%. Sample: Tregs sorted from blood. Every receptor here comes from a human donor in good health.

The chain uses TRBV6-1 and TRBJ1-5; 7 bases match TRBD1. The CDR3 is made up of 12 amino acids. V gave up 10 bases and J gave up 6 bases; unmatched junction bases: 6. In germline, CDR1 is MNHNS, CDR2 SASEGT. The CDR3 nucleotides read TGTGCCACTTACTACAGGGGTCAGCCCCAGCATTTT. Translation: CATYYRGQPQHF.

This chain joins TRBV6-6 and TRBJ2-1, with a tentative D call TRBD2 (6 bases). The ends were cut back, 2 bases at V and 5 bases at J, with 10 bases in the middle. Germline V gene lookup returns CDR1 MNHNY and CDR2 SVGAGI (reference sequence). CDR3 size: 14 residues. The CDR3, as DNA: TGTGCCAGCAGTTACGGGGGGTTCCACAATGAGCAGTTCTTC. Encoded protein: CASSYGGFHNEQFF.

This sequence joins TRBV5-6 and TRBJ2-5; TRBD2 agrees at 10 bases. With 3 bases clipped from V and 4 bases from J, the junction kept 12 bases outside the gene matches. Looked up from germline, CDR1 is SGHDT and CDR2 is YYEEEE. This CDR3 is built from 17 residues. The CDR3 DNA reads TGTGCCAGCAGCTCCTATACTAGCGGGACATTGCTAGAGACCCAGTACTTC. Translating it yields CASSSYTSGTLLETQYF.

The V gene is TRBV6-5, the J gene TRBJ2-1; maybe TRBD1 (5 bases). This CDR3 is 13 amino acids long. CDR1 and CDR2 (germline): MNHEY, SVGAGI. The germline V and J ends were trimmed by 5 bases and 9 bases, with 14 bases remaining between them. The DNA for the CDR3 is TGTGCCAGCAGTACTGACAGTAGCCGTGAGCAGTTCTTC. It codes for CASSTDSSREQFF.

The chain couples TRBV6-1 to TRBJ2-1; maybe TRBD1 (5 bases). The CDR3 length is 14 residues. CDR1 is MNHNS and CDR2 is SASEGT in the germline V gene. The V end was cut by 7 bases, the J end by 8 bases, with 18 bases between. The CDR3 protein is CASKPLGRGDEQFF. The CDR3 nucleotides are TGTGCCAGCAAACCTCTAGGTAGGGGCGATGAGCAGTTCTTC.

The rearrangement uses TRBV2 and TRBJ1-4; tentative D call: TRBD1 (5 bases). This CDR3 spans 12 amino acids. The germline gives CDR1 SNHLY, CDR2 FYNNEI. V was cut by 3 bases and J by 11 bases, with 10 bases left in between. The CDR3 spells CASSDTGGKLFF. CDR3 nucleotides: TGTGCCAGCAGTGACACGGGGGGGAAACTGTTTTTT.

V usage is TRBV9 and J usage is TRBJ2-3; 7 bases are a match to TRBD2. Germline V gene data show CDR1 as SGDLS and CDR2 as YYNGEE. The CDR3 contains 17 residues. The junction had 14 bases not matched to a gene; V was cut back by 4 bases and J by 3 bases. This CDR3 reads CASSPHRFGGRTDTQYF. CDR3 nucleotides: TGTGCCAGCAGCCCACACAGGTTCGGCGGGAGAACAGATACGCAGTATTTT.

The rearrangement uses TRBV5-6 and TRBJ1-2; D gene ambiguous. Trimming shortened V by 4 bases and J by 4 bases, and 17 bases separated the two germline ends. This CDR3 spans 15 amino acids. CDR1 is SGHDT, CDR2 YYEEEE, per germline. Here the CDR3 reads CASSLYSGWGYGYTF. Here the CDR3 DNA reads TGTGCCAGCAGCCTGTATTCCGGGTGGGGCTATGGCTACACCTTC.

This clone was observed a single time. The chain carries TRBV28 and TRBJ1-1, with D unresolved. This CDR3 has 16 residues. The V end lost 1 base, the J end lost 10 bases, and 22 bases lay between the germline ends. The germline V gene has CDR1 MDHEN and CDR2 SYDVKM. The CDR3 loop reads CASSLLGLSGSAGAFF. The CDR3 nucleotides are TGTGCCAGCAGTTTATTGGGTTTGAGCGGATCTGCGGGAGCTTTCTTT. Supplemented by reference TRBV28 and TRBJ1-1, the full variable domain reads DVKVTQSSRYLVKRTGEKVFLECVQDMDHENMFWYRQDPGLGLRLIYFSYDVKMKEKGDIPEGYSVSREKKERFSLILESASTNQTSMYLCASSLLGLSGSAGAFFGQGTRLTVV.